This is a list of T cell receptor beta chains from one sample in a study of cytomegalovirus exposure and HLA in healthy donors. The repertoire was sequenced with immunoSEQ multiplex PCR; TCRdb's copy has only in-frame clones and lacks some. The sample has 170,000 or so clones, less than 85% seen once. The specimen was PBMCs. The receptors were sampled from a boy younger than 18 in good health and CMV-seronegative. CDR3s include the opening cysteine and the closing phenylalanine or tryptophan. Each record gives: D gene, clone size, V gene, J gene, CDR3 DNA, CDR3 protein. The D gene is left open where the match is weak. Not every row has a clone size; where given, it reads once, few, many or a size class.

TRBD1	.	TRBV5-4	TRBJ2-5	TGTGCCAGCAGCTTGGGTCCGACAGGGCGGGAGACCCAGTACTTC	CASSLGPTGRETQYF
TRBD1	.	TRBV6-5	TRBJ1-2	TGTGCCAGCAGCCCAACAGGGGGTTATGGCTACACCTTC	CASSPTGGYGYTF
.	once	TRBV30	TRBJ1-3	TGTGCCTGGAGTGTCCCGGGACTGTATCTCTCTGGAAACACCATATATTTT	CAWSVPGLYLSGNTIYF
.	.	TRBV27	TRBJ1-1	TGTGCCGGGCCCCGCGGGGGTAAAGGCGCTGAAGCTTTCTTT	CAGPRGGKGAEAFF
TRBD2	.	TRBV6-5	TRBJ2-1	TGTGCCAGCAGACAGACTAGCGGGGGTCGTGAGCAGTTCTTC	CASRQTSGGREQFF
.	.	TRBV7-9	TRBJ1-4	TGTGCCAGCAGCCCCGGTCGAGTTGGTAACGAAAAACTGTTTTTT	CASSPGRVGNEKLFF
TRBD1	.	TRBV7-9	TRBJ1-5	TGTGCCAGCAGCTTAGGGGACAGGGTCCATCAGCCCCAGCATTTT	CASSLGDRVHQPQHF
TRBD2	.	TRBV29-1	TRBJ2-7	TGCGGAGCGGGAGCAACGAGCGAGCAGTACTTC	CGAGATSEQYF
TRBD1	few	TRBV5-1	TRBJ2-1	TGCGCCAGCAGCGCCGGGACAGAAACTAATGAGCAGTTCTTC	CASSAGTETNEQFF
.	few	TRBV7-2	TRBJ1-2	TGTGCCAGCAGCCAGGGACATATCAACTATGGCTACACCTTC	CASSQGHINYGYTF
TRBD1	.	TRBV6-1	TRBJ2-7	TGTGCCAGCAGTACCTGGACAGGTCAGTCCTACGAGCAGTACTTC	CASSTWTGQSYEQYF
.	.	TRBV11-2	TRBJ2-7	TGTGCCAGCACCCTTGGCCTCGCCTACGAGCAGTACTTC	CASTLGLAYEQYF
TRBD1	few	TRBV29-1	TRBJ2-5	TGCAGCGTCCCCGGACAGGGGTTCCAAGAGACCCAGTACTTC	CSVPGQGFQETQYF
TRBD2	.	TRBV7-9	TRBJ2-7	TGTGCCAGCAGCTCAACTAGCGGGAGAGACGAGCAGTACTTC	CASSSTSGRDEQYF
TRBD2	.	TRBV4-2	TRBJ2-1	TGTGCCAGCAGCGCTCGCCTCCACCGACTAGCGACCTACAATGAGCAGTTCTTC	CASSARLHRLATYNEQFF
TRBD1	.	TRBV5-5	TRBJ1-1	TGTGCCAGCAGCTTATTACCGGGACAGGGGATTGAAGCTTTCTTT	CASSLLPGQGIEAFF
.	.	TRBV11-2	TRBJ2-7	TGTGCCAGCAGCGGCAGGGGTCCCTCCTACGAGCAGTACTTC	CASSGRGPSYEQYF
TRBD2	.	TRBV5-1	TRBJ2-1	TGCGCCAGCAGCAGGCCGGGACTAGCTGCCGACAATGAGCAGTTCTTC	CASSRPGLAADNEQFF
TRBD1	.	TRBV5-1	TRBJ1-1	TGCGCCAGCAGCTTGACAGGGGCTGACACTGAAGCTTTCTTT	CASSLTGADTEAFF
TRBD2	.	TRBV28	TRBJ2-7	TGTGCCAGCAGCTCCCCGTCTAGCGGGAGGTCCTACGAGCAGTACTTC	CASSSPSSGRSYEQYF
.	.	TRBV30	TRBJ1-2	TGTGCCGGACCCGCAGGGTTTGGCTACACCTTC	CAGPAGFGYTF
TRBD1	.	TRBV7-9	TRBJ1-2	TGTGCCAGCAGCTCCGCACAGGGGGGAGGTGGCTACACCTTC	CASSSAQGGGGYTF